The clone carrying this TCR beta chain was recorded once. The antigen remains unidentified. The data belong to a study of cytomegalovirus exposure and HLA in healthy donors. Germline assignment: CDR1 SGDLS and CDR2 YYNGEE. This CDR3 contains 14 residues. Losses at the gene ends were 4 bases for V and 0 bases for J; bases not matched to a gene: 4. All the people who gave samples were healthy bone marrow donors. Study-level findings and limits: The authors excluded some V segments, including TRBV6-2 and TRBV6-3, as indistinguishable.

PCR employed 60 Vbeta and 13 Jbeta primers. Sequencing used immunoSEQ multiplex PCR; TCRdb keeps in-frame clones, though not all of them. Here the sample spans fewer than 200,000 clones, 80% being singletons. The sequencing input was PBMCs. This TCR was recovered from a man aged 18 to 29 in good health and CMV-seropositive. This rearrangement joins TRBV9 to TRBJ2-7; 7 bases are a match to TRBD1. Written as DNA, the CDR3 is TGTGCCAGCAGCCGGGACAGCCTCTCCTACGAGCAGTACTTC. This sequence encodes CASSRDSLSYEQYF.